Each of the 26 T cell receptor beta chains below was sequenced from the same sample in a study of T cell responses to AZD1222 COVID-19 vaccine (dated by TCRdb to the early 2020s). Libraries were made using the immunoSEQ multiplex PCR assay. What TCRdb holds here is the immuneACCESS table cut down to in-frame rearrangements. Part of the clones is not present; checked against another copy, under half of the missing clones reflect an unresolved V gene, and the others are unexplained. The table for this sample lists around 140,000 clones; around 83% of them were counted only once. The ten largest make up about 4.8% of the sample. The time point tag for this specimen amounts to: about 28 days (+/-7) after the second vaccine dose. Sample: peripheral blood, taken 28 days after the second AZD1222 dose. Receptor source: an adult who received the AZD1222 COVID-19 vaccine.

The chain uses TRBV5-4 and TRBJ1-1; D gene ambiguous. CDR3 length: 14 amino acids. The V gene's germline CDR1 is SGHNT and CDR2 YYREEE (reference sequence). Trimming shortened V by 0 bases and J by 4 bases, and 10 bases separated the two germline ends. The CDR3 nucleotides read TGTGCCAGCAGCTTGGGTCCCGTGACCACTGAAGCTTTCTTT. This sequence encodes CASSLGPVTTEAFF.

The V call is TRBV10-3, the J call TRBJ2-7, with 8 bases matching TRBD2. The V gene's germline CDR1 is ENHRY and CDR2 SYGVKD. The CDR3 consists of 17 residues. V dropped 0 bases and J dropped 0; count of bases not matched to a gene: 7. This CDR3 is CAISESGRDLGSYEQYF. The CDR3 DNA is TGTGCCATCAGTGAGTCCGGGAGGGACCTTGGCTCCTACGAGCAGTACTTC.

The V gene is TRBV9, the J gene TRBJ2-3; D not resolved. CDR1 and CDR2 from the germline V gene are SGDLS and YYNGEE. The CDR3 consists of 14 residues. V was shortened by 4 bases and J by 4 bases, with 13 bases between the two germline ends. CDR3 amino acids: CASSPRSQADTQYF. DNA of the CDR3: TGTGCCAGCAGCCCCCGGTCCCAGGCAGATACGCAGTATTTT. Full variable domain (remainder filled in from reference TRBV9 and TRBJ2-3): DSGVTQTPKHLITATGQRVTLRCSPRSGDLSVYWYQQSLDQGLQFLIQYYNGEERAKGNILERFSAQQFPDLHSELNLSSLELGDSALYFCASSPRSQADTQYFGPGTRLTVL.

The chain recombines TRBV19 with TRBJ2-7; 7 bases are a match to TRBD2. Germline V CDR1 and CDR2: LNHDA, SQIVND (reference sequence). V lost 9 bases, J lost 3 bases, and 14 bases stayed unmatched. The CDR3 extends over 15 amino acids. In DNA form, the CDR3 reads TGTGCCAGCAGAGCGGGGACCTCCAAATACTACGAGCAGTACTTC. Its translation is CASRAGTSKYYEQYF.

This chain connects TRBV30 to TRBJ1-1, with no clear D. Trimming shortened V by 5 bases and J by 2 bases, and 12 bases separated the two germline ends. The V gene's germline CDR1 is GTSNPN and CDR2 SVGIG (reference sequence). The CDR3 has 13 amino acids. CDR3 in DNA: TGTGCCTGGGCTAGGGCTGCCAACACTGAAGCTTTCTTT. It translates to CAWARAANTEAFF.

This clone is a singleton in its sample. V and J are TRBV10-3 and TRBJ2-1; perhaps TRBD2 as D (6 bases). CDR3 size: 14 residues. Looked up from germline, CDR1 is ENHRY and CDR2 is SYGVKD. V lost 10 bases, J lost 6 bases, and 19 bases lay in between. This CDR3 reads CANRPGTSSNEQFF. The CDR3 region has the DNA TGTGCCAACCGACCCGGAACTAGCAGCAATGAGCAGTTCTTC.

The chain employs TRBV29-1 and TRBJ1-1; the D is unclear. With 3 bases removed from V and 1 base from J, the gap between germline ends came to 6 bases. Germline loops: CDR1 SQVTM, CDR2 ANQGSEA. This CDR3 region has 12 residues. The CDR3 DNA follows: TGCAGCGTTGACAAGGGGAACACTGAAGCTTTCTTT. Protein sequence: CSVDKGNTEAFF.

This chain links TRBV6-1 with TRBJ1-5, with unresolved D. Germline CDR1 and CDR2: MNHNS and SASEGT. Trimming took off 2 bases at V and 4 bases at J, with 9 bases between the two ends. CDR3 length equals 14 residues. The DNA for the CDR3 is TGTGCCAGCAGTGAATATACCGCAAATCAGCCCCAGCATTTT. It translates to CASSEYTANQPQHF.

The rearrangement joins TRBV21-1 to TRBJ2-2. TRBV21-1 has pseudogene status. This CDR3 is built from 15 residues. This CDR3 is CASSKKGRNTGELFF. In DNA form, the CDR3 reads TGTGCCAGCAGCAAAAAGGGAAGGAACACCGGGGAGCTGTTTTTT.

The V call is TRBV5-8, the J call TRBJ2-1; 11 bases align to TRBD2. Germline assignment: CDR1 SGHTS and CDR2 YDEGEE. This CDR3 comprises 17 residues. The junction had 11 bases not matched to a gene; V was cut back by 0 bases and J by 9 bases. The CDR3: CASSLGTSGSGGIEQFF. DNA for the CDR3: TGTGCCAGCAGCTTGGGAACTAGCGGGAGCGGGGGGATTGAGCAGTTCTTC.

The CDR3 DNA is TGTGCCAGCAGCAAAGGAGGGGTTAATAACTATGGCTACACCTTC. Its translation is CASSKGGVNNYGYTF. The rearrangement joins TRBV21-1 to TRBJ1-2. TRBV21-1 is flagged as a pseudogene. This CDR3 region has 15 residues.

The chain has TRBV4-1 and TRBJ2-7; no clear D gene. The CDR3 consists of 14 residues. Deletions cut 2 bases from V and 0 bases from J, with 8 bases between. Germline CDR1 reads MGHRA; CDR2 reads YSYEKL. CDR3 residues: CASSQSVVSYEQYF. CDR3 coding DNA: TGCGCCAGCAGCCAATCGGTCGTCTCCTACGAGCAGTACTTC.

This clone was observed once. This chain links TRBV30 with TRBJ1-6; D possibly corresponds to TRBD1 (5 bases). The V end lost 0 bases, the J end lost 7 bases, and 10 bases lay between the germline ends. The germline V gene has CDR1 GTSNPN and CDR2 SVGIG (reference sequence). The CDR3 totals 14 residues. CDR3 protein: CAWSVPRTNSPLHF. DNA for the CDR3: TGTGCCTGGAGTGTACCCAGGACAAATTCACCCCTCCACTTT.

The CDR3 DNA sequence: TGTGCCACCGTAAGCTCCTATAATTCACCCCTCCACTTT. Its protein is CATVSSYNSPLHF. The chain recombines TRBV10-3 with TRBJ1-6; D is unresolved. V was pared by 10 bases and J by 0 bases, with 7 bases between. CDR1 and CDR2 from the germline V gene are ENHRY and SYGVKD. The CDR3 totals 13 residues.

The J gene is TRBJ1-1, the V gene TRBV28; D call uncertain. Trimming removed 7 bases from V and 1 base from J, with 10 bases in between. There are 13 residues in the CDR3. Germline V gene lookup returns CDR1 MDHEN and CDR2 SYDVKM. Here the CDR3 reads CASKHRSNTEAFF. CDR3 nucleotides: TGTGCCAGCAAACACAGATCGAACACTGAAGCTTTCTTT.

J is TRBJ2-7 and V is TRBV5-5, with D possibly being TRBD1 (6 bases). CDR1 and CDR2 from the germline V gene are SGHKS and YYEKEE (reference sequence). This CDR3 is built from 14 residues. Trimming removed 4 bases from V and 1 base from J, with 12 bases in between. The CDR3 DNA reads TGTGCCAGCAGCCCCCGGACAGATTCCTACGAGCAGTACTTC. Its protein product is CASSPRTDSYEQYF.

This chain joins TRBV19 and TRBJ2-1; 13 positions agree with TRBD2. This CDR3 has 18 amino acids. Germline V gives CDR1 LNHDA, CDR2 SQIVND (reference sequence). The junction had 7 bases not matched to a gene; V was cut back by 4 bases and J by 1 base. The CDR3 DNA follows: TGTGCCAGTAGTAGGAGGGGACTAGCGGGAAAATCCTACAATGAGCAGTTCTTC. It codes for CASSRRGLAGKSYNEQFF.

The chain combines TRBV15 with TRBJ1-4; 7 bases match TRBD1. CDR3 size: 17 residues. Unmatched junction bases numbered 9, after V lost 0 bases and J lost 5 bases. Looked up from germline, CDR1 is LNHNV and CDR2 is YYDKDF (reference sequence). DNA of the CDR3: TGTGCCACCAGCAGAGACGGGGGACAGCGGAGGAATGAAAAACTGTTTTTT. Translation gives CATSRDGGQRRNEKLFF.

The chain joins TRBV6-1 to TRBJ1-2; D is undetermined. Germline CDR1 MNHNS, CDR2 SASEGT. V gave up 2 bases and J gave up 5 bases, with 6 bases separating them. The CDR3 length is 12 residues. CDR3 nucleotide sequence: TGTGCCAGCAGTGAAAGGTTGTATGGCTACACCTTC. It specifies CASSERLYGYTF.

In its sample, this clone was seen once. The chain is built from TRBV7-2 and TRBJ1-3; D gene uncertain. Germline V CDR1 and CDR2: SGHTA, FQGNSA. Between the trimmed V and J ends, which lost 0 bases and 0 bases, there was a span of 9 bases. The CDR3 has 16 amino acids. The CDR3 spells CASSLAGSYSGNTIYF. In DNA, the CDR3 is TGTGCCAGCAGCTTAGCGGGAAGCTACTCTGGAAACACCATATATTTT. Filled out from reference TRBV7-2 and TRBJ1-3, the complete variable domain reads GAGVSQSPSNKVTEKGKDVELRCDPISGHTALYWYRQSLGQGLEFLIYFQGNSAPDKSGLPSDRFSAERTGGSVSTLTIQRTQQEDSAVYLCASSLAGSYSGNTIYFGEGSWLTVV.

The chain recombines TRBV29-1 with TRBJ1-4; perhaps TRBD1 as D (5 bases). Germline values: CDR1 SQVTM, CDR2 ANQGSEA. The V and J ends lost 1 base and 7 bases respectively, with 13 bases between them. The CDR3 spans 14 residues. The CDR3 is CSVEVAGLGEKLFF. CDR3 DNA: TGCAGCGTTGAAGTGGCGGGGCTCGGTGAAAAACTGTTTTTT.

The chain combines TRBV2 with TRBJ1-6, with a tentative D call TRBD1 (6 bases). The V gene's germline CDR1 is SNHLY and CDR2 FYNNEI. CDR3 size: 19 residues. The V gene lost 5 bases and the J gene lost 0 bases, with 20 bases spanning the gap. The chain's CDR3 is CASSRGQSFYSSYNSPLHF. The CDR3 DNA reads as TGTGCCAGCAGTCGGGGACAATCGTTTTATAGCTCCTATAATTCACCCCTCCACTTT.

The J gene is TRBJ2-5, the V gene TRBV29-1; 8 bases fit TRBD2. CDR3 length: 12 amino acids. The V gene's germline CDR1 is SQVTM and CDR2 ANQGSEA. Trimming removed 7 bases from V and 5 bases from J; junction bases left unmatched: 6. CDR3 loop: CSGREGQETQYF. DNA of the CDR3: TGCAGCGGACGGGAGGGCCAGGAGACCCAGTACTTC.

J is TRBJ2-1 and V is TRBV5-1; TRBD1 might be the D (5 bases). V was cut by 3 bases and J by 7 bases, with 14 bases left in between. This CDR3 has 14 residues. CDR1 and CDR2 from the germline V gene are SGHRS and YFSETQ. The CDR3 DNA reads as TGCGCCAGCAGCTCGGACACCTTTTTGAATGAGCAGTTCTTC. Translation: CASSSDTFLNEQFF. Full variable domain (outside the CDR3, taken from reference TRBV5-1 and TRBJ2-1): KAGVTQTPRYLIKTRGQQVTLSCSPISGHRSVSWYQQTPGQGLQFLFEYFSETQRNKGNFPGRFSGRQFSNSRSEMNVSTLELGDSALYLCASSSDTFLNEQFFGPGTRLTVL.

This CDR3 is CASSLAGQDTGELFF. CDR3 bases: TGCGCCAGCAGCTTGGCAGGTCAGGACACCGGGGAGCTGTTTTTT. This chain connects TRBV5-1 to TRBJ2-2, with no clear D. Germline CDR1 reads SGHRS; CDR2 reads YFSETQ. The CDR3 totals 15 residues. V lost 0 bases and J 3 bases, leaving 9 bases between the germline ends. Variable domain in full (rest from reference TRBV5-1 and TRBJ2-2): KAGVTQTPRYLIKTRGQQVTLSCSPISGHRSVSWYQQTPGQGLQFLFEYFSETQRNKGNFPGRFSGRQFSNSRSEMNVSTLELGDSALYLCASSLAGQDTGELFFGEGSRLTVL.

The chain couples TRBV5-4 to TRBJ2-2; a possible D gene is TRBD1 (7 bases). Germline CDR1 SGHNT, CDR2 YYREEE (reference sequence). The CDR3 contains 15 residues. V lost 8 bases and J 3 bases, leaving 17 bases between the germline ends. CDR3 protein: CASQAGGLDTGELFF. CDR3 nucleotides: TGTGCCAGTCAAGCAGGGGGGTTAGACACCGGGGAGCTGTTTTTT. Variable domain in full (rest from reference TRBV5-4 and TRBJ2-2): ETGVTQSPTHLIKTRGQQVTLRCSSQSGHNTVSWYQQALGQGPQFIFQYYREEENGRGNFPPRFSGLQFPNYSSELNVNALELDDSALYLCASQAGGLDTGELFFGEGSRLTVL.